Listed below are T cell receptor beta chains from one sample, sequenced in a study of T cell changes during pregnancy in multiple sclerosis. Using immunoSEQ multiplex PCR, the repertoire was profiled, and TCRdb retains in-frame clones only, with some absent. The sample holds approximately 40,000 clones, about nine tenths seen once. The sequencing used CD4+ T cells from peripheral blood mononuclear cells, collected in the second trimester of pregnancy. These receptors came from a female donor with multiple sclerosis, enrolled in a pregnancy study. Each CDR3 is given with its conserved first and last residue. A D gene is named only where the DNA matches it firmly. Only part of the rows carry a size: once, few, many, or a class if the clone is expanded.

TRBJ2-1,TRBD2,TRBV27,NA,TGTGCCAGCAGCAAAGCGGGAGGCGCCCAGGCCTACAATGAGCAGTTCTTC,CASSKAGGAQAYNEQFF
TRBJ2-1,TRBD1,TRBV27,NA,TGTGCCAGCAGTCCGGGACAGGGGAATGAGCAGTTCTTC,CASSPGQGNEQFF
TRBJ2-6,TRBD1,TRBV5-1,few,TGCGCCAGCAGCACAAAGACCGGGACAGAGGCGTCCTCTGGGGCCAACGTCCTGACTTTC,CASSTKTGTEASSGANVLTF
TRBJ1-4,NA,TRBV7-9,NA,TGTGCCAGCAGCTTAGAGAACAGGGTTGAAAAACTGTTTTTT,CASSLENRVEKLFF
TRBJ2-4,NA,TRBV4-2,NA,TGTGCCAGCAGCCAAGACTTGGGAGACATTCAGTACTTC,CASSQDLGDIQYF
TRBJ2-3,TRBD1,TRBV28,NA,TGTGCCAGCAGTGATCCGGGACAGGGCACAGATACGCAGTATTTT,CASSDPGQGTDTQYF
TRBJ2-7,TRBD1,TRBV28,NA,TGTGCCAGCAGTTTAAGACAGGGGGCCTACGAGCAGTACTTC,CASSLRQGAYEQYF
TRBJ2-1,TRBD2,TRBV5-5,few,TGTGCCAGCACCCTGGGGGGGTCCTACAATGAGCAGTTCTTC,CASTLGGSYNEQFF
TRBJ2-7,NA,TRBV9,NA,TGTGCCAGCAGCGTAGTGGGGGGGCGCGACCACGAGCAGTACTTC,CASSVVGGRDHEQYF
TRBJ2-5,NA,TRBV29-1,NA,TGCAGCCCGGGGGAGGGGGGCCCTGGAGGGACCCAGTACTTC,CSPGEGGPGGTQYF
TRBJ2-1,NA,TRBV6-4,NA,TGTGCCAGCAGTGACATCCTCAGGGCTTCCTACAATGAGCAGTTCTTC,CASSDILRASYNEQFF
TRBJ1-5,NA,TRBV30,NA,TGTGCCTGGAGAGTGGGGGGGTCGGGCAATCAGCCCCAGCATTTT,CAWRVGGSGNQPQHF
TRBJ2-7,NA,TRBV7-2,NA,TGTGCCAGCAGCTTAAGTGGCGGGTGGGACGAGCAGTACTTC,CASSLSGGWDEQYF
TRBJ1-1,NA,TRBV6-1,NA,TGTGCCAGCAGTGAAATCAGAATTGAAGCTTTCTTT,CASSEIRIEAFF
TRBJ1-2,TRBD1,TRBV29-1,NA,TGCAGCGTTGAAATCGGGACAGGGTTTGGCTACACCTTC,CSVEIGTGFGYTF
TRBJ1-1,NA,TRBV4-2,NA,TGTGCCAGCAGCCAAGACTATTCCACAGGGAACACTGAAGCTTTCTTT,CASSQDYSTGNTEAFF
TRBJ2-6,NA,TRBV13,NA,TGTGCCAGCAGCTTGGGCCCCGGCTACTCTGGGGCCAACGTCCTGACTTTC,CASSLGPGYSGANVLTF
TRBJ1-5,TRBD1,TRBV2,NA,TGTGCCAGCAGTGCCGACAGGGGCAATCAGCCCCAGCATTTT,CASSADRGNQPQHF
TRBJ2-7,TRBD1,TRBV19,NA,TGTGCCAGTAGTATAAGTAAAGGGACAGCTGGGAGAAGCTCCTACGAGCAGTACTTC,CASSISKGTAGRSSYEQYF
TRBJ2-2,NA,TRBV6-5,NA,TGTGCCAGCACTCGAGGGGGGGACACCGGGGAGCTGTTTTTT,CASTRGGDTGELFF
TRBJ1-4,TRBD1,TRBV28,NA,TGTGCCAGCAGTTTATCCACGGGGGGGACAGCCTATGAAAAACTGTTTTTT,CASSLSTGGTAYEKLFF
TRBJ2-1,TRBD2,TRBV6-5,once,TGTGCCAGCAGTTACACTAGCGCTGACAATGAGCAGTTCTTC,CASSYTSADNEQFF
TRBJ2-2,NA,TRBV5-6,NA,TGTGCCAGCAGGCGGGCGGGGAACACCGGGGAGCTGTTTTTT,CASRRAGNTGELFF
TRBJ1-1,NA,TRBV5-1,NA,TGCGCCAGCAGCTTGGAACCCGGTAATCCTGAAGCTTTCTTT,CASSLEPGNPEAFF
TRBJ2-1,NA,TRBV5-4,NA,TGTGCCAGCAGCTTGGCGGGAGTGAGCGACAATGAGCAGTTCTTC,CASSLAGVSDNEQFF
TRBJ1-1,NA,TRBV5-1,NA,TGCGCCAGCAGCTCGGGACTGGATGAAGCTTTCTTT,CASSSGLDEAFF
TRBJ1-2,TRBD1,TRBV5-1,NA,TGCGCCAACAGTTCCGGACAGGGCTATGGCTACACCTTC,CANSSGQGYGYTF
TRBJ2-3,NA,TRBV14,NA,TGTGCCAGCAGCCAGTCGGCGGGACGGTCTGCAGATACGCAGTATTTT,CASSQSAGRSADTQYF
TRBJ2-5,NA,TRBV5-1,NA,TGCGCCAGCAGCTTGGACCCCGGCGGGCAAGAGACCCAGTACTTC,CASSLDPGGQETQYF
TRBJ2-7,TRBD1,TRBV5-5,NA,TGTGCCAGCAGCCAGGAGGGACAGGGAATAGACGAGCAGTACTTC,CASSQEGQGIDEQYF
TRBJ2-1,NA,TRBV7-8,once,TGTGCCAGCAGCTTATCTCGGGGCTCCTACAATGAGCAGTTCTTC,CASSLSRGSYNEQFF
TRBJ2-5,TRBD1,TRBV7-2,NA,TGTGCCAGCAGCTTTGGGACAGGGGGCCGAGAGACCCAGTACTTC,CASSFGTGGRETQYF
TRBJ2-2,NA,TRBV28,NA,TGTGCCACCGCACGTGATCAGCGGTACACCGGGGAGCTGTTTTTT,CATARDQRYTGELFF
TRBJ2-7,TRBD1,TRBV14,few,TGTGCCAGCAGCCCGGACAGGGGAGGGTCCTACGAGCAGTACTTC,CASSPDRGGSYEQYF
TRBJ2-5,TRBD2,TRBV7-2,once,TGTGCCAGCAGCCTCAGCGGGAGGGCAGGAGAGACCCAGTACTTC,CASSLSGRAGETQYF
TRBJ1-3,TRBD1,TRBV2,NA,TGTGCCAGCAGTGCGACAGGGGTCGTATCTGGAAACACCATATATTTT,CASSATGVVSGNTIYF
TRBJ2-3,NA,TRBV15,NA,TGTGCCACCAGCACACCGACTAAGAGGGCTCAAGGGACAGATACGCAGTATTTT,CATSTPTKRAQGTDTQYF
TRBJ2-3,NA,TRBV5-4,NA,TGTGCCAGCAGCTTGGGAGGCTTGTCAAGCACAGATACGCAGTATTTT,CASSLGGLSSTDTQYF
TRBJ2-7,NA,TRBV18,NA,TGTGCCAGCTCAGGGCAGCGGACTACCCACCCGAACGAGCAGTACTTC,CASSGQRTTHPNEQYF
TRBJ2-3,TRBD2,TRBV5-1,NA,TGCGCCAGCAGCTACGGGGGGGTAAGCACAGATACGCAGTATTTT,CASSYGGVSTDTQYF
TRBJ2-2,TRBD2,TRBV27,NA,TGTGCCAGCAGTTTGGGGCAGGGGTGGACTAGCGGGAGGTCCCACCCGAACACCGGGGAGCTGTTTTTT,CASSLGQGWTSGRSHPNTGELFF
TRBJ2-5,NA,TRBV5-4,NA,TGTGCCAGCAGCTTGTCCGGGACATCTAAGGAGACCCAGTACTTC,CASSLSGTSKETQYF
TRBJ1-3,TRBD1,TRBV18,NA,TGTGCCAGCTCACCTGGACAGGTCTCTGGAAACACCATATATTTT,CASSPGQVSGNTIYF
TRBJ2-1,TRBD2,TRBV6-5,NA,TGTGCCAGCAGACAGCGGGAAGGTGAGCAGTTCTTC,CASRQREGEQFF
TRBJ2-7,NA,TRBV18,once,TGTGCCAGCTCACCACGGATCCTTACCGGCGGGCGCTACGAGCAGTACTTC,CASSPRILTGGRYEQYF
TRBJ2-1,NA,TRBV28,NA,TGTGCCAGCGCACCTTATGCGGGGGCTGAGCAGTTCTTC,CASAPYAGAEQFF
TRBJ2-1,TRBD2,TRBV6-6,NA,TGTGCCAGCAGCCGCTTGGCGGGAGGCTCCTACAATGAGCAGTTCTTC,CASSRLAGGSYNEQFF
TRBJ1-2,NA,TRBV6-6,NA,TGTGCCAGCAGTTACCGGCAGAACTATGGCCACACCTTC,CASSYRQNYGHTF
TRBJ2-7,TRBD2,TRBV27,NA,TGTGCCAGCAGTACCCGACTAGCGGGGGACTACGAGCAGTACTTC,CASSTRLAGDYEQYF